This paragraph covers one T cell receptor (beta chain) sequence. The sample comes from a study of T cell responses to AZD1222 COVID-19 vaccine. Germline V CDR1 and CDR2: MNHNY, SVGAGI (reference sequence). This CDR3 contains 13 residues. V lost 8 bases and J 5 bases, leaving 15 bases between the germline ends. Here immunoSEQ multiplex PCR was the method, and the copy in TCRdb shows in-frame clones only, minus some. The sample holds some 100,000 clones, more than 85% seen once. The rearrangement uses TRBV6-6 and TRBJ2-5; D might be TRBD1 or TRBD2, each matching 5 bases. The receptor was isolated from an adult who received the AZD1222 COVID-19 vaccine. The material sequenced was peripheral blood, taken 28 days after the second AZD1222 dose. This CDR3 is CASGRGPGETQYF. Written as DNA, the CDR3 is TGTGCCAGCGGACGGGGCCCGGGGGAGACCCAGTACTTC.